Listed below are T cell receptor beta chains from one sample, sequenced in a study of T cell responses to AZD1222 COVID-19 vaccine. Clones were sequenced by immunoSEQ multiplex PCR, and TCRdb holds only the in-frame ones, with some missing. Among more than 95,000 clones listed, 80% to 90% were seen once. The input for sequencing was peripheral blood, taken on day 0 of AZD1222 vaccination. All receptors derive from an adult in good health. The conserved cysteine and the conserved F or W are not part of the CDR3 here. The order of the fields is CDR3 protein, V gene, CDR3 length, J gene.

CDR3aa: ASSLSVGDSGNTIY; v_gene: TRBV5-1; len: 14; j_gene: TRBJ1-3
CDR3aa: ASSPGQGPGQPQH; v_gene: TRBV18; len: 13; j_gene: TRBJ1-5
CDR3aa: ASSQVYPENTGELF; v_gene: TRBV4-1; len: 14; j_gene: TRBJ2-2
CDR3aa: ASSQLNKNTEAF; v_gene: TRBV4-3; len: 12; j_gene: TRBJ1-1
CDR3aa: ASSYRTRSSTDTQY; v_gene: TRBV6-2/TRBV6-3; len: 14; j_gene: TRBJ2-3
CDR3aa: ASSWGESETQY; v_gene: TRBV5-1; len: 11; j_gene: TRBJ2-5
CDR3aa: SARQGASYNEQF; v_gene: TRBV29-1; len: 12; j_gene: TRBJ2-1
CDR3aa: ASSQEPSTNTGELF; v_gene: TRBV14; len: 14; j_gene: TRBJ2-2
CDR3aa: ASSSTQGKPNQPQH; v_gene: TRBV28; len: 14; j_gene: TRBJ1-5
CDR3aa: ASSLQGSNEKLF; v_gene: TRBV5-1; len: 12; j_gene: TRBJ1-4
CDR3aa: ATAGRNTEAF; v_gene: TRBV24-1; len: 10; j_gene: TRBJ1-1
CDR3aa: ASSQGSPSTDTQY; v_gene: TRBV28; len: 13; j_gene: TRBJ2-3
CDR3aa: ASSPTTLLAVGTDTQY; v_gene: TRBV19; len: 16; j_gene: TRBJ2-3
CDR3aa: ASSPQTATNEKLF; v_gene: TRBV7-2; len: 13; j_gene: TRBJ1-4
CDR3aa: ASSIRGQGNYGYT; v_gene: TRBV19; len: 13; j_gene: TRBJ1-2
CDR3aa: ASNPHQSNQPQH; v_gene: TRBV6-5; len: 12; j_gene: TRBJ1-5
CDR3aa: ASSLVAGGPVHGYT; v_gene: TRBV7-9; len: 14; j_gene: TRBJ1-2
CDR3aa: ASSLGAGDGYT; v_gene: TRBV7-9; len: 11; j_gene: TRBJ1-2
CDR3aa: ASSFSASELF; v_gene: TRBV27; len: 10; j_gene: TRBJ2-2
CDR3aa: ASSQVGGPNTGELF; v_gene: TRBV3-1/TRBV3-2; len: 14; j_gene: TRBJ2-2
CDR3aa: ASSARDTTSTEAF; v_gene: TRBV9; len: 13; j_gene: TRBJ1-1
CDR3aa: ASSLFGSGNTIY; v_gene: TRBV27; len: 12; j_gene: TRBJ1-3
CDR3aa: ATSRDITGLQY; v_gene: TRBV15; len: 11; j_gene: TRBJ2-5